One and the same sample provided the 10 T cell receptor beta chains below, sequenced in a study of cytomegalovirus exposure and HLA in healthy donors. PCR primers comprised 60 Vbeta and 13 Jbeta primers. Sequenced by immunoSEQ multiplex PCR; TCRdb stores in-frame clones only, minus some. The data hold roughly 79,000 clones, with about 74% observed a single time. Sequencing input: PBMCs. The source of these receptors is a woman aged 50 to 60 in good health and CMV-seropositive.

The chain combines TRBV7-6 with TRBJ2-5; tentatively, D is TRBD2 (6 bases). Trimming removed 5 bases at V and 4 bases at J, with 14 bases between. The CDR3 covers 14 residues. Looked up from germline, CDR1 is SGHVS and CDR2 is FNYEAQ. In nucleotides, the CDR3 is TGTGCCAGCAGCATCCGATTGGGGGGAGAGACCCAGTACTTC. Its protein product is CASSIRLGGETQYF.

The chain recombines TRBV27 with TRBJ2-7; 9 bases map to TRBD1. The germline gives CDR1 MNHEY, CDR2 SMNVEV (reference sequence). V dropped 6 bases and J dropped 3; count of bases not matched to a gene: 6. The CDR3 sequence is 14 residues long. CDR3 DNA sequence: TGTGCCAGCAGCTACAGGGGGCCCAACTACGAGCAGTACTTC. It encodes CASSYRGPNYEQYF.

V gene TRBV7-9 combines with J gene TRBJ1-2, with D unresolved. The germline gives CDR1 SEHNR, CDR2 FQNEAQ (reference sequence). The germline V and J ends were trimmed by 0 bases and 0 bases, with 8 bases remaining between them. This CDR3 has 15 residues. The CDR3 spells CASSLARGSNYGYTF. The CDR3 DNA reads TGTGCCAGCAGCTTAGCGCGGGGATCTAACTATGGCTACACCTTC.

The CDR3 reads CASSLSHSNQPQHF. CDR3 coding DNA: TGTGCCAGCAGCTTGTCCCATAGCAATCAGCCCCAGCATTTT. The J gene is TRBJ1-5, the V gene TRBV7-9, with no clear D. The V end was cut by 3 bases, the J end by 0 bases, with 6 bases between. Germline-derived CDR1 and CDR2 are SEHNR and FQNEAQ (reference sequence). The CDR3 covers 14 residues.

This clone was seen a single time. The rearrangement links TRBV29-1 to TRBJ2-7, with D possibly matching TRBD2 (5 bases). CDR1 SQVTM and CDR2 ANQGSEA come from the germline V gene. The CDR3 runs to 13 residues. The germline V and J ends were trimmed by 6 bases and 5 bases, with 17 bases remaining between them. The CDR3 DNA reads as TGCAGCGTCGCCCGGAGGTTGGGGAACGAGCAGTACTTC. Encoded protein: CSVARRLGNEQYF.

The genes are TRBV18 and TRBJ1-2, with a tentative D call TRBD1 (5 bases). The CDR3 extends over 13 amino acids. Germline V gene sequence: CDR1 KGHSH, CDR2 LQKENI. V lost 4 bases, J lost 3 bases, and 9 bases lay in between. CDR3 nucleotides: TGTGCCAGCTCACAGGGCAGGGACTATGGCTACACCTTC. Its protein product is CASSQGRDYGYTF.

This rearrangement joins TRBV19 to TRBJ2-2; D perhaps matches TRBD2 (6 bases). This CDR3 spans 14 amino acids. The germline V gene encodes CDR1 LNHDA and CDR2 SQIVND (reference sequence). The germline V and J ends were trimmed by 9 bases and 1 base, with 12 bases remaining between them. CDR3 bases: TGTGCCAGCCAGAGCGGGTTGAACACCGGGGAGCTGTTTTTT. Its protein product is CASQSGLNTGELFF.

The chain uses TRBV28 and TRBJ2-7; the match to TRBD2 covers 12 bases. The CDR3 runs 16 residues. The junction had 10 bases not matched to a gene; V was cut back by 4 bases and J by 6 bases. Per the germline V gene, CDR1 is MDHEN and CDR2 is SYDVKM. CDR3 loop: CASSSAPLAGGSEQYF. The DNA of the CDR3 is TGTGCCAGCAGTTCCGCCCCACTAGCGGGAGGTTCCGAGCAGTACTTC.

V and J are TRBV5-6 and TRBJ1-2, with TRBD1 matching over 7 bases. Trimming at V came to 5 bases and at J to 7 bases, leaving 8 bases not matched to a gene. CDR1 SGHDT and CDR2 YYEEEE come from the germline V gene. This CDR3 is 13 amino acids long. The CDR3 protein is CASSYTGAGGYTF. The CDR3 bases are TGTGCCAGCAGTTACACAGGGGCGGGTGGCTACACCTTC.

The genes are TRBV13 and TRBJ2-1, with 8 nucleotides matching TRBD2. Germline loops: CDR1 PRHDT, CDR2 FYEKMQ (reference sequence). The CDR3 loop spans 14 amino acids. The ends lost 5 bases at V and 8 bases at J; junction bases unmatched: 8. For the CDR3, the DNA is TGTGCCAGCAGCCTGGGACTAGTTGGAGATGAGCAGTTCTTC. Its protein product is CASSLGLVGDEQFF.